Listed below are T cell receptor beta chains from one sample, sequenced in a study of TIL therapy for anti-PD-1-resistant metastatic lung cancer. Assay: immunoSEQ multiplex PCR; the TCRdb copy retains only in-frame clones and omits some. The table has about 52,000 clones, 79% seen once. The source was blood, collected at baseline. The receptors originated from a woman between 30 and 85 years old with non-small cell lung cancer. Both conserved end residues are part of each CDR3. A D gene is named only where the DNA matches it firmly. Only part of the rows carry a size: once, few, many, or a class if the clone is expanded.

D: TRBD2; V: TRBV13; J: TRBJ2-7; size: NA; CDR3: CASSPGERGSSYEQYF; DNA: TGTGCCAGCAGCCCAGGGGAGCGGGGGTCCTCCTACGAGCAGTACTTC
D: NA; V: TRBV6-1; J: TRBJ1-2; size: NA; CDR3: CASSEEWTASLNGYTF; DNA: TGTGCCAGCAGTGAAGAATGGACAGCTAGTTTGAATGGCTACACCTTC
D: TRBD2; V: TRBV9; J: TRBJ2-3; size: NA; CDR3: CASSLRLAGEDTQYF; DNA: TGTGCCAGCAGCTTAAGACTAGCGGGAGAAGATACGCAGTATTTT
D: NA; V: TRBV30; J: TRBJ1-3; size: NA; CDR3: CAGQGFENTIYF; DNA: TGTGCCGGTCAGGGGTTCGAAAACACCATATATTTT
D: TRBD1; V: TRBV2; J: TRBJ2-1; size: NA; CDR3: CASRPGQGWNEQFF; DNA: TGTGCCAGCAGGCCGGGACAGGGGTGGAATGAGCAGTTCTTC
D: TRBD1; V: TRBV4-2; J: TRBJ1-4; size: NA; CDR3: CASSQGQGLEKLFF; DNA: TGTGCCAGCAGCCAGGGACAGGGGTTGGAAAAACTGTTTTTT
D: TRBD2; V: TRBV29-1; J: TRBJ2-5; size: NA; CDR3: CSVRLAGAQETQYF; DNA: TGCAGCGTTAGGCTAGCGGGGGCCCAAGAGACCCAGTACTTC
D: NA; V: TRBV6-5; J: TRBJ2-3; size: once; CDR3: CASSYSLFGLTDTQYF; DNA: TGTGCCAGCAGTTACTCCCTTTTCGGGTTAACAGATACGCAGTATTTT
D: TRBD2; V: TRBV18; J: TRBJ2-3; size: NA; CDR3: CASSPRTSGRADTQYF; DNA: TGTGCCAGCTCACCAAGGACTAGCGGGAGAGCAGATACGCAGTATTTT
D: NA; V: TRBV27; J: TRBJ2-7; size: few; CDR3: CASSSDSFEQYF; DNA: TGTGCCAGCAGCTCCGACAGTTTTGAGCAGTACTTC
D: TRBD1; V: TRBV9; J: TRBJ1-5; size: NA; CDR3: CASSAGTGSQPQHF; DNA: TGTGCCAGCAGCGCGGGGACAGGGTCTCAGCCCCAGCATTTT
D: TRBD2; V: TRBV10-3; J: TRBJ2-7; size: NA; CDR3: CAISPTSGPYEQYF; DNA: TGTGCCATCAGCCCGACTAGCGGACCCTACGAGCAGTACTTC
D: NA; V: TRBV2; J: TRBJ2-5; size: NA; CDR3: CASGATRGAQETQYF; DNA: TGTGCCAGCGGGGCTACGAGGGGAGCGCAAGAGACCCAGTACTTC
D: TRBD1; V: TRBV10-1; J: TRBJ1-1; size: NA; CDR3: CASRGQGAGEAFF; DNA: TGCGCCAGCAGAGGACAGGGGGCAGGTGAAGCTTTCTTT
D: NA; V: TRBV4-3; J: TRBJ2-5; size: NA; CDR3: CASSQDPLGGGETQYF; DNA: TGCGCCAGCAGCCAAGATCCTTTGGGAGGGGGTGAGACCCAGTACTTC
D: NA; V: TRBV9; J: TRBJ1-5; size: NA; CDR3: CASPTGGSEHF; DNA: TGTGCCAGCCCCACCGGGGGGTCGGAACATTTT
D: NA; V: TRBV19; J: TRBJ1-2; size: few; CDR3: CASSIDTATNYGYTF; DNA: TGTGCCAGTAGTATAGATACGGCGACTAACTATGGCTACACCTTC
D: NA; V: TRBV7-8; J: TRBJ2-7; size: NA; CDR3: CASSEQGYEQYF; DNA: TGTGCCAGCAGTGAACAGGGCTACGAGCAGTACTTC
D: TRBD2; V: TRBV5-4; J: TRBJ2-4; size: NA; CDR3: CASSFGAGGGNIQYF; DNA: TGTGCCAGCAGCTTCGGAGCGGGAGGGGGAAACATTCAGTACTTC
D: NA; V: TRBV6-5; J: TRBJ2-5; size: NA; CDR3: CASSYLGVSQETQYF; DNA: TGTGCCAGCAGTTACCTCGGGGTCAGCCAAGAGACCCAGTACTTC
D: TRBD1; V: TRBV29-1; J: TRBJ1-2; size: NA; CDR3: CSTDGTGGVSNYGYTF; DNA: TGCAGCACTGACGGGACAGGGGGCGTTTCTAACTATGGCTACACCTTC
D: NA; V: TRBV2; J: TRBJ1-1; size: NA; CDR3: CASSEARFGTEAFF; DNA: TGTGCCAGCAGTGAAGCGCGTTTTGGGACTGAAGCTTTCTTT
D: NA; V: TRBV11-2; J: TRBJ1-5; size: NA; CDR3: CASSLLRNVRSNQPQHF; DNA: TGTGCCAGCAGCTTACTGCGTAATGTACGTAGCAATCAGCCCCAGCATTTT
D: NA; V: TRBV7-2; J: TRBJ2-3; size: NA; CDR3: CASSLMDPDTQYF; DNA: TGTGCCAGCAGCTTAATGGACCCAGATACGCAGTATTTT
D: NA; V: TRBV7-9; J: TRBJ2-2; size: NA; CDR3: CASSLNANTGELFF; DNA: TGTGCCAGCAGCTTAAATGCGAACACCGGGGAGCTGTTTTTT
D: NA; V: TRBV5-1; J: TRBJ1-3; size: NA; CDR3: CASSSGESGNTIYF; DNA: TGCGCCAGCAGCTCAGGGGAATCTGGAAACACCATATATTTT
D: NA; V: TRBV9; J: TRBJ1-1; size: NA; CDR3: CASSDGSWGNTEAFF; DNA: TGTGCCAGCAGCGATGGGTCCTGGGGGAACACTGAAGCTTTCTTT
D: TRBD2; V: TRBV9; J: TRBJ2-1; size: NA; CDR3: CASSVKAGGYNEQFF; DNA: TGTGCCAGCAGCGTCAAAGCGGGGGGTTACAATGAGCAGTTCTTC
D: NA; V: TRBV18; J: TRBJ1-1; size: NA; CDR3: CASSPNPSAEAFF; DNA: TGTGCCAGCTCACCCAACCCCAGCGCTGAAGCTTTCTTT
D: TRBD2; V: TRBV6-6; J: TRBJ2-3; size: NA; CDR3: CASRLAQSTDTQYF; DNA: TGTGCCAGCAGACTAGCGCAAAGCACAGATACGCAGTATTTT
D: TRBD1; V: TRBV28; J: TRBJ2-1; size: once; CDR3: CASWKRDRGRNEQFF; DNA: TGTGCCAGCTGGAAACGGGACAGGGGGCGGAATGAGCAGTTCTTC
D: NA; V: TRBV30; J: TRBJ2-7; size: once; CDR3: CAGQPQGYEQYF; DNA: TGTGCCGGACAACCCCAGGGCTACGAGCAGTACTTC
D: NA; V: TRBV30; J: TRBJ1-1; size: NA; CDR3: CAWSSRGAEAFF; DNA: TGTGCCTGGAGTTCGCGCGGGGCTGAAGCTTTCTTT